A selection of T cell receptor beta chains follows, all from one sample in a study of blood T cell repertoires in COVID-19. TCRdb's table, derived via immunoSEQ multiplex PCR, lists solely in-frame clones and lacks some. The sample consists of roughly 160,000 clones, roughly 78% of them appearing once. The sequenced sample consisted of PBMCs or T cells enriched from blood (not recorded which). The receptors derive from a woman between 70 and 85 years old in a cohort exposed to, infected with or recovered from COVID-19 (not recorded which). CDR3s include the opening cysteine and the closing phenylalanine or tryptophan. Fields, in order: clone size, V gene, D gene, J gene, CDR3 length, CDR3 DNA, CDR3 protein. The D gene is left open where the match is weak. Rows give clone size only sometimes, using once, few, many, or a class for an expanded clone.

size: .; V: TRBV4-2; D: .; J: TRBJ2-2; length: 15; DNA: TGTGCCAGCAGCCCGCCCGGACGGGGCACCGGGGAGCTGTTTTTT; CDR3: CASSPPGRGTGELFF
size: few; V: TRBV30; D: .; J: TRBJ2-7; length: 14; DNA: TGTGCCTGGAGTGTAGCAGGGGATGGGTACGAGCAGTACTTC; CDR3: CAWSVAGDGYEQYF
size: .; V: TRBV28; D: TRBD2; J: TRBJ2-3; length: 17; DNA: TGTGCCAGCAGTAGTTCCCTAGCGGGAGCCCGGGTAGATACGCAGTATTTT; CDR3: CASSSSLAGARVDTQYF
size: few; V: TRBV4-1; D: TRBD2; J: TRBJ2-1; length: 15; DNA: TGCGCCAGCAGCACGATTTGGGCGGGAGGCGATGAGCAGTTCTTC; CDR3: CASSTIWAGGDEQFF
size: .; V: TRBV3-1/TRBV3-2; D: .; J: TRBJ2-5; length: 15; DNA: TGTGCCAGCAGCCAAGATAGTCTAGCGAGAGAGACCCAGTACTTC; CDR3: CASSQDSLARETQYF
size: .; V: TRBV19; D: .; J: TRBJ1-3; length: 14; DNA: TGTGCCAGTAGTCCGGTCAACTCTGGAAACACCATATATTTT; CDR3: CASSPVNSGNTIYF
size: .; V: TRBV28; D: .; J: TRBJ1-2; length: 16; DNA: TGTGCCAGCAGTTTTATAACGGACAGCTCTAACTATGGCTACACCTTC; CDR3: CASSFITDSSNYGYTF
size: few; V: TRBV2; D: TRBD1; J: TRBJ2-1; length: 11; DNA: TGTGCCAGCGGTTTCGGACAGGGGCAGTTCTTC; CDR3: CASGFGQGQFF
size: .; V: TRBV6-5; D: .; J: TRBJ2-3; length: 14; DNA: TGTGCCAGCAGTTTCCCTGGGGGAGCGGGTACGCAGTATTTT; CDR3: CASSFPGGAGTQYF
size: .; V: TRBV7-9; D: .; J: TRBJ2-2; length: 12; DNA: TGTGCCAGCAGCCCCCAGGCCGGGGAGCTGTTTTTT; CDR3: CASSPQAGELFF
size: .; V: TRBV19; D: TRBD1; J: TRBJ1-3; length: 14; DNA: TGTGCCAGTAGTACGAACCTACAGGGGAACACCATATATTTT; CDR3: CASSTNLQGNTIYF